These T cell receptor beta chains were read from a single sample in a study of T cell repertoires in cytomegalovirus infection. TCRdb independently ran MiXCR on the reads; one entry per CDR3 protein. The data contain 700,000 to 900,000 distinct CDR3 sequences, almost 30% of them singletons. Antigen specificity for these receptors is unknown. The source material was cultured CD8+ T cells from PBMCs, sampled from culture after CMV antigen stimulation. These TCRs come from a human donor in good health (CMV status not recorded). Some clones in this sample may be carry-over from other donors' samples. CDR3s include the opening cysteine and the closing phenylalanine or tryptophan. A D gene is named only where the DNA matches it firmly. Some rows mark clone size as missing; the rest say once, few, many or name a class of expanded clone.

v_call	j_call	clone_size	d_call	cdr3_aa	cdr3_nt
TRBV7-6	TRBJ1-2	NA	TRBD1	CASSRAPGTVPNYGYTF	TGTGCCAGCAGCCGCGCTCCCGGGACAGTCCCTAACTATGGCTACACCTTC
TRBV6-5	TRBJ1-1	few	NA	CASRYDGNTEAFF	TGTGCCAGCAGGTACGACGGGAACACTGAAGCTTTCTTT
TRBV2	TRBJ2-7	few	NA	CASSVLELPSYEQYF	TGTGCCAGCAGTGTCCTCGAACTGCCCTCCTACGAGCAGTACTTC
TRBV6-5	TRBJ2-6	few	NA	CASSYVYSLNVLTF	TGTGCCAGCAGTTACGTTTACAGCCTCAACGTCCTGACTTTC
TRBV27	TRBJ1-6	NA	TRBD1	CASRFGQGNSPLHF	TGTGCCAGCAGATTTGGACAGGGGAATTCACCCCTCCACTTT
TRBV5-6	TRBJ1-1	NA	NA	CASSPGAWNGNTEAFF	TGTGCCAGCAGCCCCGGCGCGTGGAATGGGAACACTGAAGCTTTCTTT
TRBV7-9	TRBJ2-3	few	TRBD2	CASSSPEASGGASETDTQYF	TGTGCCAGCAGCTCCCCGGAAGCCAGCGGGGGGGCCTCGGAGACAGATACGCAGTATTTT
TRBV6-1	TRBJ2-3	few	TRBD1	CASLQGPSTDTQYF	TGTGCCAGCCTACAGGGGCCGAGCACAGATACGCAGTATTTT
TRBV27	TRBJ2-7	few	NA	CASGGPYEQYF	TGTGCCAGCGGGGGGCCCTACGAGCAGTACTTC
TRBV19	TRBJ2-3	few	NA	CASSNPSGTDYTDTQYF	TGTGCCAGTAGTAATCCCTCCGGGACGGACTACACAGATACGCAGTATTTT
TRBV4-3	TRBJ1-2	NA	NA	CASSQARGRDGYTF	TGCGCCAGCAGCCAAGCTCGGGGGCGTGATGGCTACACCTTC
TRBV6-1	TRBJ1-5	NA	NA	CASSEYAMGSNQPQHF	TGTGCCAGCAGTGAATATGCTATGGGGAGTAATCAGCCCCAGCATTTT
TRBV19	TRBJ2-1	many	NA	CASSMGLEQFF	TGTGCCAGTAGTATGGGTCTGGAGCAGTTCTTC
TRBV2	TRBJ1-1	NA	NA	CASSETGMNTEAFF	TGTGCCAGCAGTGAAACAGGAATGAACACTGAAGCTTTCTTT
TRBV27	TRBJ1-1	NA	NA	CASSLAPGANTEAFF	TGTGCCAGCAGTTTAGCCCCAGGGGCCAACACTGAAGCTTTCTTT
TRBV6-5	TRBJ2-2	NA	NA	CASRLNRVRGELFF	TGTGCCAGCAGACTAAACAGGGTTCGCGGGGAGCTGTTTTTT
TRBV20-1	TRBJ2-3	NA	TRBD1	CSARVGDRETDTQYF	TGCAGTGCTAGAGTCGGGGACAGGGAAACAGATACGCAGTATTTT
TRBV19	TRBJ2-2	NA	TRBD1	CATTPGTGTTGELFF	TGTGCCACCACACCCGGGACAGGGACCACCGGGGAGCTGTTTTTT